The 4 T cell receptor beta chains below were found in one sample sequenced in a study of T cell repertoires in cytomegalovirus infection. TCRdb re-analysed the reads in MiXCR, keeping a single row per CDR3 protein. This sample yields hundreds of thousands of distinct CDR3 sequences, of which 6.5% are seen a single time; roughly 6% belongs to the top ten. The sequenced sample consisted of PBMCs. These receptors were obtained from a human donor in good health (CMV status not recorded). Some clones in this sample may be carry-over from other donors' samples.

On this clonotype itself: As the CDR3 is not closed by the conserved phenylalanine or tryptophan, this likely results from a read error. The rearrangement joins TRBV12-5 to TRBJ2-3; the D gene is possibly TRBD2 (6 bases). Trimming removed 6 bases from V and 6 bases from J, with 7 bases in between. Germline V gene sequence: CDR1 LGHNT, CDR2 FRNRAP. CDR3 length equals 11 residues. The CDR3 sequence: CASGSGDTQYS. CDR3 sequence (DNA): TGTGCTAGTGGGAGCGGGGATACGCAGTATTCT.

Ten or more counts support this clonotype. V is TRBV7-3 and J is TRBJ2-1, with 10 bases aligning to TRBD2. V trimming: 5 bases; J trimming: 10 bases; junction bases outside the gene matches: 11. In germline, CDR1 is SGHTA, CDR2 FQGTGA. The CDR3 contains 15 residues. CDR3 DNA sequence: TGTGCCAGCAGCCAGGCGGCTAGCGGGGGACAAGAGCAGTTCTTC. This gives the protein CASSQAASGGQEQFF.

This clonotype has a single count. The chain carries TRBV28 and TRBJ1-2; 9 positions match TRBD1. Looked up from germline, CDR1 is MDHEN and CDR2 is SYDVKM. V lost 3 bases and J lost 8; bases outside the gene matches: 10. The CDR3 sequence is 15 residues long. The CDR3 reads CASSFRTGATIGYTF. The CDR3 bases are TGTGCCAGCAGTTTCCGGACAGGGGCTACTATCGGCTACACCTTC.

The chain couples TRBV19 to TRBJ1-6; a weak D match, TRBD1 (5 bases). This CDR3 has 14 residues. The germline CDR1 and CDR2 sequences are LNHDA and SQIVND (reference sequence). V lost 3 bases to trimming and J lost 7 bases, with 10 bases between them. The CDR3, as DNA: TGTGCCAGTAGTATTCGGGGGGTGAATTCACCCCTCCACTTT. Its translation is CASSIRGVNSPLHF.